This T cell receptor beta chain came from a study of vaccination and CD4 T cells after COVID-19. Background on the study: The control cultures got either a CEFX pool, an HIV-1 Nef pool, or no peptide at all.

The study sequenced cultured CD4+ T cell DNA using the Oncomine TCR Beta short-read assay. The template was genomic DNA from cultured CD4+ T cells. Each CDR3 protein gets one entry after TCRdb re-called the PCR reads with MiXCR. This sample has 12,000 or so distinct CDR3 sequences, with 75% found just once. Turning to this clonotype: The antigen remains undetermined.

V dropped 0 bases and J dropped 2 bases, with 12 bases sitting between them. Germline V gene lookup returns CDR1 MNHEY and CDR2 SMNVEV (reference sequence). The CDR3 loop spans 16 amino acids. Sample treatment: approximately nine-day PBMC culture with coronavirus spike peptide pools or control peptides (ViraFEST assay). The chain has TRBV27 and TRBJ2-3; D call uncertain. This TCR was sampled from a human donor who had recovered from COVID-19. The sample comprised CD4+ T cells from blood, cultured in vitro. DNA for the CDR3: TGTGCCAGCAGTTTATCAGGACCAGGCTACACAGATACGCAGTATTTT. Protein sequence: CASSLSGPGYTDTQYF.